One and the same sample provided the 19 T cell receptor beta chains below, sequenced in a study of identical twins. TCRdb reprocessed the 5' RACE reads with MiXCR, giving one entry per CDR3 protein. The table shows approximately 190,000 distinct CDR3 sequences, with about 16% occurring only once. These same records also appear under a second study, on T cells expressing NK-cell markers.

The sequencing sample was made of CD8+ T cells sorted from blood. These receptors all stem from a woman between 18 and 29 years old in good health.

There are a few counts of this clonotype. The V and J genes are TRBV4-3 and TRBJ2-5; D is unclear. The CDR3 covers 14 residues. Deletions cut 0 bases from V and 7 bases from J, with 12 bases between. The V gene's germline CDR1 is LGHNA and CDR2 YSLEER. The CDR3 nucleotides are TGCGCCAGCAGCCAAGAAATTCTAACGGGGACCCAGTACTTC. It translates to CASSQEILTGTQYF.

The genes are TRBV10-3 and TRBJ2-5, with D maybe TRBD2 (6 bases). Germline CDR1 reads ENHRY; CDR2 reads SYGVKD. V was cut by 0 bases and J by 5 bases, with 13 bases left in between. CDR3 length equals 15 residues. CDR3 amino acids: CAISESGGLIETQYF. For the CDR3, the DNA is TGTGCCATCAGTGAGTCGGGGGGTTTGATTGAGACCCAGTACTTC.

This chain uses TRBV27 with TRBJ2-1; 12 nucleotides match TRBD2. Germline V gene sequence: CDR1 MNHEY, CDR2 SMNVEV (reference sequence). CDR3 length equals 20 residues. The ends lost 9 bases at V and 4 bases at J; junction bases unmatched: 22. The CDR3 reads CASTGVWGTSGSTSYNEQFF. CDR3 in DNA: TGTGCCAGTACCGGGGTCTGGGGGACTAGCGGGTCCACCTCTTACAATGAGCAGTTCTTC.

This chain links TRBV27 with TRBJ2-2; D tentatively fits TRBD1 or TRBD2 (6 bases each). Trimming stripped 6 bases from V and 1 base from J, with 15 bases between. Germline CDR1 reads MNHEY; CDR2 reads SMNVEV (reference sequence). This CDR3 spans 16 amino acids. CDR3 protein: CASSLLAGQNTGELFF. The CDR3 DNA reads TGTGCCAGCAGCCTATTGGCGGGACAGAACACCGGGGAGCTGTTTTTT.

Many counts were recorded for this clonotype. This CDR3 is CASSVGDSNQPQHF. CDR3 nucleotide sequence: TGTGCCAGCAGCGTGGGGGACAGCAATCAGCCCCAGCATTTT. The rearrangement uses TRBV9 and TRBJ1-5, with D perhaps matching TRBD1 (5 bases). The CDR3 has 14 residues. In germline, CDR1 is SGDLS, CDR2 YYNGEE. Between the trimmed V and J ends, which lost 2 bases and 1 base, there was a span of 7 bases.

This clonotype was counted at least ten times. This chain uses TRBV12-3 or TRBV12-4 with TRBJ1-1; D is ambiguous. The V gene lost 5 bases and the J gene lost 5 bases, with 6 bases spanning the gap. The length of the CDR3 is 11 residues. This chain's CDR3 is CASSILTEAFF. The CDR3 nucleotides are TGTGCCAGCAGTATCTTAACTGAAGCTTTCTTT.

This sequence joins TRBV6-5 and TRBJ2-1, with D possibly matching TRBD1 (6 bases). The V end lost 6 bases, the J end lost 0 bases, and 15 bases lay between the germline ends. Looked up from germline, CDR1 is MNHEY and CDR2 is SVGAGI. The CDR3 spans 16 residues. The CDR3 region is CASSYSLQGSYNEQFF. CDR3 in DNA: TGTGCCAGCAGCTATTCATTACAGGGCTCCTACAATGAGCAGTTCTTC.

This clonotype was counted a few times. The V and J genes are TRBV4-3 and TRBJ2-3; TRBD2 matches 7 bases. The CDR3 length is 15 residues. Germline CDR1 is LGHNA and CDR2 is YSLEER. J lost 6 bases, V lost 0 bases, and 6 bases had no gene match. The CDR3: CASSQDFGEGDTQYF. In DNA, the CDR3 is TGCGCCAGCAGCCAAGATTTCGGGGAGGGTGATACGCAGTATTTT.

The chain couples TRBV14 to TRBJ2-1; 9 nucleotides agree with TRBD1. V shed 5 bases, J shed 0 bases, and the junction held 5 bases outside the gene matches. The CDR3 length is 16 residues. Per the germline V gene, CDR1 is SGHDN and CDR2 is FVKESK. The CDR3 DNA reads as TGTGCCAGCAGCGCCGGGACAGGGAGCTCCTACAATGAGCAGTTCTTC. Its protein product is CASSAGTGSSYNEQFF.

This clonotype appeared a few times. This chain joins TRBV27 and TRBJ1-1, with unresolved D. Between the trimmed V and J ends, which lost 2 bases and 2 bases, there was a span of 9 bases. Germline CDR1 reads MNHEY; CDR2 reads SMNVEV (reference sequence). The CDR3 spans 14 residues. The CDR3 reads CASSLVWANTEAFF. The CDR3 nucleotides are TGTGCCAGCAGTTTAGTTTGGGCCAACACTGAAGCTTTCTTT.

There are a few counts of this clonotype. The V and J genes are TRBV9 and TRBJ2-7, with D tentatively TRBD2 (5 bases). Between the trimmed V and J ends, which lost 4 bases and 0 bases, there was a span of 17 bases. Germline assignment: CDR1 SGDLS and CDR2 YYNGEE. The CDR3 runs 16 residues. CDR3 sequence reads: CASSPRGTRSSYEQYF. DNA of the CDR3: TGTGCCAGCAGCCCTCGGGGTACTAGATCCTCCTACGAGCAGTACTTC.

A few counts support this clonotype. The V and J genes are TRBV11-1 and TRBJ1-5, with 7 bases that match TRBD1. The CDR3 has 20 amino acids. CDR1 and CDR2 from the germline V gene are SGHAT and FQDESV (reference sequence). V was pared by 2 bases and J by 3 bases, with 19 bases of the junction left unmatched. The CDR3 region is CASSLSELNRDSQLNQPQHF. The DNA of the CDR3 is TGTGCCAGCAGCTTAAGCGAACTGAACCGGGACAGCCAACTCAATCAGCCCCAGCATTTT. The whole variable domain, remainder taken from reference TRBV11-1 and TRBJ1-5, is EAEVAQSPRYKITEKSQAVAFWCDPISGHATLYWYRQILGQGPELLVQFQDESVVDDSQLPKDRFSAERLKGVDSTLKIQPAELGDSAMYLCASSLSELNRDSQLNQPQHFGDGTRLSIL.

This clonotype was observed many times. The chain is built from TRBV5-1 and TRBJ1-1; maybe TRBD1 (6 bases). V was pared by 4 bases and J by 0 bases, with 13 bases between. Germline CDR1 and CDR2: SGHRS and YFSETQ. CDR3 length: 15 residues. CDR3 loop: CASSPQGSMNTEAFF. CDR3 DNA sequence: TGCGCCAGCAGCCCACAGGGCTCGATGAACACTGAAGCTTTCTTT.

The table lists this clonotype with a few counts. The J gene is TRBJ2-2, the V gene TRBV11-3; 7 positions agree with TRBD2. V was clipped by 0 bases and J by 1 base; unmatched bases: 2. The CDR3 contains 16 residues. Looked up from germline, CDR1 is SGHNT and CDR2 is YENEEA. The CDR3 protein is CASSLDRGENTGELFF. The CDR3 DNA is TGTGCCAGCAGCTTAGATCGGGGGGAGAACACCGGGGAGCTGTTTTTT. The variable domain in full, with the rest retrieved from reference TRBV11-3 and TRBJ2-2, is EAGVVQSPRYKIIEKKQPVAFWCNPISGHNTLYWYLQNLGQGPELLIRYENEEAVDDSQLPKDRFSAERLKGVDSTLKIQPAELGDSAVYLCASSLDRGENTGELFFGEGSRLTVL.

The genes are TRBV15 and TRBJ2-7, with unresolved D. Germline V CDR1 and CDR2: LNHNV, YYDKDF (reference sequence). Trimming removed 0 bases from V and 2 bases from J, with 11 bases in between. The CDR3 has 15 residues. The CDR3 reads CATSRDRQVAYEQYF. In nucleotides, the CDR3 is TGTGCCACCAGCAGAGATCGGCAGGTAGCCTACGAGCAGTACTTC. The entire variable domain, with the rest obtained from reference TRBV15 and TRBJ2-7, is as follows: DAMVIQNPRYQVTQFGKPVTLSCSQTLNHNVMYWYQQKSSQAPKLLFHYYDKDFNNEADTPDNFQSRRPNTSFCFLDIRSPGLGDTAMYLCATSRDRQVAYEQYFGPGTRLTVT.

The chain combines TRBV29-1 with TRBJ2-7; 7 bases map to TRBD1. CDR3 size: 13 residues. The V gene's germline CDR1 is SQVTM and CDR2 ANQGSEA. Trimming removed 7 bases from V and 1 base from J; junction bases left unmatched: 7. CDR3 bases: TGCAGCGCCTCGACAGGGCAGTCCTACGAGCAGTACTTC. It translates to CSASTGQSYEQYF.

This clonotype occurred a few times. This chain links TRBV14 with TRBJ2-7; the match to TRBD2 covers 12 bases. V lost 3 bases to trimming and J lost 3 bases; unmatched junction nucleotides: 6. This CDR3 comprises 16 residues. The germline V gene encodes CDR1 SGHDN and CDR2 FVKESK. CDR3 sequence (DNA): TGTGCCAGCAGCCAGGCCGGACTAGCGGGGAGCTACGAGCAGTACTTC. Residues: CASSQAGLAGSYEQYF.

CDR3 loop: CASSRTTGDWQPQHF. The CDR3 nucleotides are TGCGCCAGCAGCAGAACGACAGGGGACTGGCAGCCCCAGCATTTT. This sequence joins TRBV4-1 and TRBJ1-5; TRBD1 matches at 8 bases. Germline loops: CDR1 MGHRA, CDR2 YSYEKL. After removal of 5 bases from V and 7 bases from J, the junction contained 10 bases not matched to a gene. The CDR3 is 15 amino acids.

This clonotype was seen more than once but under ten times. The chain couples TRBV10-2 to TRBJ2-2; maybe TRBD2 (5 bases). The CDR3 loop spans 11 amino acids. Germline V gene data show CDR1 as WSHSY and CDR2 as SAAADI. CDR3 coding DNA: TGCGCTTCGAGGGAAGGCGGGGAGCTGTTTTTT. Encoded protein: CASREGGELFF.